The clone carrying this T cell receptor (beta chain) was counted between two and nine times. Its matching antigen is unknown. Sequencing used immunoSEQ multiplex PCR; TCRdb keeps in-frame clones, though not all of them. The top ten clones hold 4.5% to 5% of a sample with roughly 120,000 clones, approximately 88% of them seen once. These data come from a study of T cell responses to AZD1222 COVID-19 vaccine. Study conclusions and caveats: Baseline seropositivity occurred in only a handful of AZD1222 recipients. Spike-specific TCR breadth rose after two AZD1222 doses, and depth rose as well. Most donors were white British and more were female, and clonal diversity was possibly underestimated.

This CDR3 has 12 residues. The V segment lost 7 bases and the J segment 5 bases; nucleotides outside the gene matches: 4. Germline V gene lookup returns CDR1 SQVTM and CDR2 ANQGSEA. This chain uses TRBV29-1 with TRBJ1-1, with 10 bases aligning to TRBD1. Here the sequenced sample was peripheral blood, taken on day 0 of AZD1222 vaccination. The sequence derives from an adult in good health. This CDR3 reads CSGGTGETEAFF. For the CDR3, the DNA is TGCAGCGGGGGGACAGGGGAGACTGAAGCTTTCTTT.